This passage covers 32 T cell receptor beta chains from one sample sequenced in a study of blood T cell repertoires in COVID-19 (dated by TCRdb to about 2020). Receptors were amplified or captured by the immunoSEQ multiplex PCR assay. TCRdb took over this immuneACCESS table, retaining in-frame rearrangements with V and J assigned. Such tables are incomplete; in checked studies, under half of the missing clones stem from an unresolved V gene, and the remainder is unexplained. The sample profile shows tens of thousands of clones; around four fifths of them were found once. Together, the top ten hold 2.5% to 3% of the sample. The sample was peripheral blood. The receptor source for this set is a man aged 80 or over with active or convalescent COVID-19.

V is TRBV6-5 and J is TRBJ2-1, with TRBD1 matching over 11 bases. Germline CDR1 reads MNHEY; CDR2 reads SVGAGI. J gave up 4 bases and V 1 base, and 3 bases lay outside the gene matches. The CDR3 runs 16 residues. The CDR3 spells CASSYYGQGAYNEQFF. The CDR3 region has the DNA TGTGCCAGCAGTTACTACGGACAGGGGGCTTACAATGAGCAGTTCTTC.

Here the CDR3 reads CASSLSGRAEEKFF. For the CDR3, the DNA is TGTGCCAGTAGTCTTAGCGGGAGGGCTGAGGAAAAGTTCTTC. This chain connects TRBV19 to TRBJ2-1, with TRBD2 matching over 11 bases. The V gene end was trimmed by 5 bases and the J gene end by 14 bases; junction bases not matched to a gene: 11. The CDR3 totals 14 residues. CDR1 is LNHDA and CDR2 is SQIVND in the germline V gene (reference sequence).

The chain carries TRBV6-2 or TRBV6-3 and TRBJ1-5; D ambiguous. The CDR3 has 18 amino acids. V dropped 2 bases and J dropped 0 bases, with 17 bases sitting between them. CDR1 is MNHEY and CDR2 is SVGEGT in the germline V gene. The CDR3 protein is CASSYVGGGPNSNQPQHF. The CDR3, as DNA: TGTGCCAGCAGTTACGTCGGCGGCGGCCCAAATAGCAATCAGCCCCAGCATTTT.

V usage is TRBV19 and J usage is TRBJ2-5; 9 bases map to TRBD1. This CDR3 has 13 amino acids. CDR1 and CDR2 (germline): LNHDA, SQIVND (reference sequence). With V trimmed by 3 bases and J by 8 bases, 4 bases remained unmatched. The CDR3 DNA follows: TGTGCCAGTAGTATTGACAGGGGGGATACCCAGTACTTC. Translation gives CASSIDRGDTQYF.

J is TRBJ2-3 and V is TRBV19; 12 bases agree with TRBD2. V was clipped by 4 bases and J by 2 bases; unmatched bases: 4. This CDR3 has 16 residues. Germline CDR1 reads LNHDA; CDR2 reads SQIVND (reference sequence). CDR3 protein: CASSSRTSGATDTQYF. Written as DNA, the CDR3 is TGTGCCAGTAGTAGCCGGACTAGCGGGGCCACAGATACGCAGTATTTT.

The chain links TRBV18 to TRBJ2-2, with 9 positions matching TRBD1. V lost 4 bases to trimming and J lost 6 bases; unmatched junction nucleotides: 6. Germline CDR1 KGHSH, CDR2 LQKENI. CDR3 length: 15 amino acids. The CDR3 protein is CASSLQGAPAGELFF. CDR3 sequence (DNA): TGTGCCAGCTCACTACAGGGGGCTCCGGCCGGGGAGCTGTTTTTT.

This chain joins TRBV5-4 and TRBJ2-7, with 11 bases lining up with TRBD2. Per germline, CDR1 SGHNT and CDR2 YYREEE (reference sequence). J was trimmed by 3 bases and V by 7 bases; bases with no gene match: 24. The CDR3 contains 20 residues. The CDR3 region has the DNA TGTGCCAGCCCCCTGACGGCTAGCGGGGGGCCGCCTCCCCGCTTCTACGAGCAGTACTTC. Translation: CASPLTASGGPPPRFYEQYF.

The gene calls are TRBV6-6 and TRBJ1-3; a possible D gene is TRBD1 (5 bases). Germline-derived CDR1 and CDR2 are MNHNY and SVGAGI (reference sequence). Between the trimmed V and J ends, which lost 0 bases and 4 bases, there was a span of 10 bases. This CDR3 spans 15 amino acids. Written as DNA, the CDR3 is TGTGCCAGCAGTTACTCGAGCGGGGCCGGAAACACCATATATTTT. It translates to CASSYSSGAGNTIYF.

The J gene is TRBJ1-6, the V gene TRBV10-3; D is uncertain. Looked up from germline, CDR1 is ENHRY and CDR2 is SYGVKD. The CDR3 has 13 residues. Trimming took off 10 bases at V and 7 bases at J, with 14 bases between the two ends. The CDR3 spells CATREGGNSPLHF. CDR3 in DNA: TGTGCCACTAGGGAAGGAGGGAATTCACCCCTCCACTTT.

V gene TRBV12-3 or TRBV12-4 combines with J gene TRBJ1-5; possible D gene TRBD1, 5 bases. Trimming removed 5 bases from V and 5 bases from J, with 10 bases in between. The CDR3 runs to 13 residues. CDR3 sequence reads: CASSLTGDQPQHF. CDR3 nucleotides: TGTGCCAGCAGTCTAACGGGGGATCAGCCCCAGCATTTT.

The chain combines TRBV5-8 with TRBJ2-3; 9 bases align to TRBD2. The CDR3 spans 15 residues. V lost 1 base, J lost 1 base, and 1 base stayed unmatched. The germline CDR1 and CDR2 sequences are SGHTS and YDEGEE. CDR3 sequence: CASSLIAGGTDTQYF. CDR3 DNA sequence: TGTGCCAGCAGCTTGATAGCGGGGGGCACAGATACGCAGTATTTT.

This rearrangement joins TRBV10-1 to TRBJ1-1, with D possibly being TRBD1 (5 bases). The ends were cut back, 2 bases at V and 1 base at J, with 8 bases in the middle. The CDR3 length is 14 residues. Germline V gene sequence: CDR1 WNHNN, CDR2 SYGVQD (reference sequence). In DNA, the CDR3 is TGCGCCAGCAGTGAGACAAGGGGGAACACTGAAGCTTTCTTT. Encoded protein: CASSETRGNTEAFF.

Here the CDR3 reads CASSTRTGGGFNEQFF. In nucleotides, the CDR3 is TGTGCCAGCAGTACCCGGACAGGGGGGGGCTTCAATGAGCAGTTCTTC. V is TRBV27 and J is TRBJ2-1, with 10 bases that match TRBD1. V gave up 5 bases and J gave up 6 bases; unmatched junction bases: 10. The germline V gene has CDR1 MNHEY and CDR2 SMNVEV (reference sequence). The CDR3 has 16 residues.

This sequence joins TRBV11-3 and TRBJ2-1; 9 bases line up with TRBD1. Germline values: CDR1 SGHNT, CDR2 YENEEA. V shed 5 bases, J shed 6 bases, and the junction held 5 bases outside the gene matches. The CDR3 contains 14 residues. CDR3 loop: CASSRTGAINEQFF. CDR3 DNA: TGTGCCAGCAGCAGGACAGGGGCGATCAATGAGCAGTTCTTC. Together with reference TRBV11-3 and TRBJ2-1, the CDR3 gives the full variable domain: EAGVVQSPRYKIIEKKQPVAFWCNPISGHNTLYWYLQNLGQGPELLIRYENEEAVDDSQLPKDRFSAERLKGVDSTLKIQPAELGDSAVYLCASSRTGAINEQFFGPGTRLTVL.

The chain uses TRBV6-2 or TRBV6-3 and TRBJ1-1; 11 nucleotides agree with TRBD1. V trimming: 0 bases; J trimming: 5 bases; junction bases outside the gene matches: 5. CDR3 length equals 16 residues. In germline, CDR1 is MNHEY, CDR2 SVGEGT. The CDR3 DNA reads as TGTGCCAGCAGTTACTCTAGGACAGGGGGCTTAACTGAAGCTTTCTTT. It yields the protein CASSYSRTGGLTEAFF.

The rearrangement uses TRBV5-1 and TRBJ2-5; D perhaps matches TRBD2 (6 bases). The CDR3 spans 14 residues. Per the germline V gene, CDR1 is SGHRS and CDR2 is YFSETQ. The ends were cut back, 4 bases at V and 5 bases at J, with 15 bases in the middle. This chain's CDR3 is CASSASGVGETQYF. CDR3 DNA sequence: TGCGCCAGCAGCGCGTCGGGGGTCGGGGAGACCCAGTACTTC.

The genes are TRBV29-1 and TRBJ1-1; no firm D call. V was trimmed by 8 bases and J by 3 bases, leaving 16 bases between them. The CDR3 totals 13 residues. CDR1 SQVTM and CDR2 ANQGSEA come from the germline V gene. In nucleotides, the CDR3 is TGCAGCATATCTCATCGAGGTGACACTGAAGCTTTCTTT. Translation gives CSISHRGDTEAFF.

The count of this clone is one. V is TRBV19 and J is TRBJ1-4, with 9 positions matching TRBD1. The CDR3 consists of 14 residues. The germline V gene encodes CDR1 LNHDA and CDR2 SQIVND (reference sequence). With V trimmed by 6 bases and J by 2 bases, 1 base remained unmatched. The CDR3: CASRDRGTNEKLFF. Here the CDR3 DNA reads TGTGCCAGTAGGGACAGGGGTACTAATGAAAAACTGTTTTTT.

CDR3 DNA sequence: TGTGCCAGCAGTTTATCTGGGCAGGCATCCTACGAGCAGTACTTC. It codes for CASSLSGQASYEQYF. V usage is TRBV27 and J usage is TRBJ2-7; the D is unclear. The length of the CDR3 is 15 residues. Germline V lookup: CDR1 MNHEY, CDR2 SMNVEV (reference sequence). With 0 bases removed from V and 1 base from J, the gap between germline ends came to 10 bases.

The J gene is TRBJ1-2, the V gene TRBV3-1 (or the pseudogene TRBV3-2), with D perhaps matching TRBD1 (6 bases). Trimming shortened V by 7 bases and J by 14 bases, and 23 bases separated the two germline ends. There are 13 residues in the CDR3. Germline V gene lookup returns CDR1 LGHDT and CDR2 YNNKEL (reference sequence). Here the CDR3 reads CASTRSPLQGFTF. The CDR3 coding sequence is TGTGCCAGCACCCGTTCCCCCTTACAGGGTTTTACCTTC.

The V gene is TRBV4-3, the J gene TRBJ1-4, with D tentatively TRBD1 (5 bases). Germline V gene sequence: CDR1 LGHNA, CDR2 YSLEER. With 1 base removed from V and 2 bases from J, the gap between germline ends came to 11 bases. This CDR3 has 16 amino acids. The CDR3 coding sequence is TGCGCCAGCAGCCAAGGGGGGGGATTTACTAATGAAAAACTGTTTTTT. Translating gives CASSQGGGFTNEKLFF.

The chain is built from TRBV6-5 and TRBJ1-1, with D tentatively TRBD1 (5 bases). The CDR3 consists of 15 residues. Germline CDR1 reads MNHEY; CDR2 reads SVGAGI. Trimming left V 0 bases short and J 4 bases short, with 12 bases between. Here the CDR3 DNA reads TGTGCCAGCAGTTACTCCCCGGGTCAGGGCACTGAAGCTTTCTTT. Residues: CASSYSPGQGTEAFF.

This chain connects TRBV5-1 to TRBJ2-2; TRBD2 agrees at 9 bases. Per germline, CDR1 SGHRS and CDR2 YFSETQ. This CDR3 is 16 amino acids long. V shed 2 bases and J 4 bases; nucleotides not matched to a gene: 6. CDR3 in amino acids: CASSLTSGLVTGELFF. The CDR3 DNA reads TGCGCCAGCAGCTTAACTAGCGGGCTTGTCACCGGGGAGCTGTTTTTT.

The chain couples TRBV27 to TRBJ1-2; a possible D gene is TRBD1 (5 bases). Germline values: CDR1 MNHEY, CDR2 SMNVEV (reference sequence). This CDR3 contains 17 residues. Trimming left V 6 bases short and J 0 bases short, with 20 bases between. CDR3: CASRQGAPLLANYGYTF. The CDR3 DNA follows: TGTGCCAGCAGACAAGGGGCCCCACTCTTAGCTAACTATGGCTACACCTTC.

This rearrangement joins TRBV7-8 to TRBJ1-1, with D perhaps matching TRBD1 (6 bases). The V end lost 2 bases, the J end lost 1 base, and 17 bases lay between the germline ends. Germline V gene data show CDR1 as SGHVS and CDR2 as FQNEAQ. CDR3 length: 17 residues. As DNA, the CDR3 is TGTGCCAGCAGCTTAATTCGCACAACCAGGGGGAACACTGAAGCTTTCTTT. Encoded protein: CASSLIRTTRGNTEAFF.

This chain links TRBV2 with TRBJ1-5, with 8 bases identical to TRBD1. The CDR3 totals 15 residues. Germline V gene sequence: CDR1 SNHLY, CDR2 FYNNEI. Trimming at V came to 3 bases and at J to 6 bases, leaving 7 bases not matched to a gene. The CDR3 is CASSERQGASQPQHF. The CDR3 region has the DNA TGTGCCAGCAGTGAGCGGCAGGGGGCAAGTCAGCCCCAGCATTTT.

CDR3 coding DNA: TGTGCCAGCAGCTCCCCCGGGGGAGGGTATGAGCAGTTCTTC. Protein sequence: CASSSPGGGYEQFF. J is TRBJ2-1 and V is TRBV7-2, with 7 bases identical to TRBD2. This CDR3 spans 14 amino acids. Trimming took 4 bases from V and 8 from J; bases not matched to a gene: 8. Germline CDR1 and CDR2: SGHTA and FQGNSA.

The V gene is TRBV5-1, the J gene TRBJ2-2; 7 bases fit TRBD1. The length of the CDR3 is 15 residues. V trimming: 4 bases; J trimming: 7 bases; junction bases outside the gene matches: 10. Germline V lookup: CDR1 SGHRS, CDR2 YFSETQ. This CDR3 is CASSPGGNNGGELFF. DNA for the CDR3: TGCGCCAGCAGCCCAGGGGGAAATAATGGCGGGGAGCTGTTTTTT.

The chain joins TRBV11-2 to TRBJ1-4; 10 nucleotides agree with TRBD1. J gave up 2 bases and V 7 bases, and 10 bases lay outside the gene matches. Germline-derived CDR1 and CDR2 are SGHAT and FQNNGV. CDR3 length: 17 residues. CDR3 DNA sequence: TGTGCCAGCACTCGTAGGACAGGGGGTACTACTAATGAAAAACTGTTTTTT. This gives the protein CASTRRTGGTTNEKLFF.

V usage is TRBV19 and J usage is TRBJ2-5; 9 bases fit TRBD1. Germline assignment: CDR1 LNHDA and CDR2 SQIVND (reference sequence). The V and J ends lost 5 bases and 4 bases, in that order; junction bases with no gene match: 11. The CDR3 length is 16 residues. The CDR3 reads CASSALDRGIGETQYF. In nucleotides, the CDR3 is TGTGCCAGTAGTGCCCTCGACAGGGGGATCGGAGAGACCCAGTACTTC. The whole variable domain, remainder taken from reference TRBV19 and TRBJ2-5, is DGGITQSPKYLFRKEGQNVTLSCEQNLNHDAMYWYRQDPGQGLRLIYYSQIVNDFQKGDIAEGYSVSREKKESFPLTVTSAQKNPTAFYLCASSALDRGIGETQYFGPGTRLLVL.

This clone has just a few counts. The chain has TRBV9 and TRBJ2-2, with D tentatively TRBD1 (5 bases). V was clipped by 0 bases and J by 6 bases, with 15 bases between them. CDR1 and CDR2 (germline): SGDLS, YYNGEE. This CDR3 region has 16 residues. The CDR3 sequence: CASSVATARVAGELFF. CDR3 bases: TGTGCCAGCAGCGTAGCTACCGCCAGGGTGGCCGGGGAGCTGTTTTTT.

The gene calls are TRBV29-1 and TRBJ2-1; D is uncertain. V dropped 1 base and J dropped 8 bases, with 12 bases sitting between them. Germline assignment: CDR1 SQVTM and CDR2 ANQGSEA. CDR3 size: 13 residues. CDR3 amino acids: CSVEVGPQDEQFF. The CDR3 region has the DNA TGCAGCGTTGAAGTTGGGCCTCAGGATGAGCAGTTCTTC.